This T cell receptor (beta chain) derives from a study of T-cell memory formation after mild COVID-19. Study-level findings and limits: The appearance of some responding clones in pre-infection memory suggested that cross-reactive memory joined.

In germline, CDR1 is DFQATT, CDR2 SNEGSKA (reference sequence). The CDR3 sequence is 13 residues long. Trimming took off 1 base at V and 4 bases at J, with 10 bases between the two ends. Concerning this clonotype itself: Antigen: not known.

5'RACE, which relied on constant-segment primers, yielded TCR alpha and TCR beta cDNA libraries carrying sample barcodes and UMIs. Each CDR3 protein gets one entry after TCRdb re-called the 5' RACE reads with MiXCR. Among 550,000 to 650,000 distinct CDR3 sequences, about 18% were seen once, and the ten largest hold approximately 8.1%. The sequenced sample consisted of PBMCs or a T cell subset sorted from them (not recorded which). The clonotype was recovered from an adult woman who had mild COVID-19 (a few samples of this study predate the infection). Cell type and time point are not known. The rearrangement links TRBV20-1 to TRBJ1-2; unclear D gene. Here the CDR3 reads CSARGGSVYGYTF. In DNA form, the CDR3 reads TGCAGTGCTAGAGGAGGGTCAGTCTATGGCTACACCTTC.